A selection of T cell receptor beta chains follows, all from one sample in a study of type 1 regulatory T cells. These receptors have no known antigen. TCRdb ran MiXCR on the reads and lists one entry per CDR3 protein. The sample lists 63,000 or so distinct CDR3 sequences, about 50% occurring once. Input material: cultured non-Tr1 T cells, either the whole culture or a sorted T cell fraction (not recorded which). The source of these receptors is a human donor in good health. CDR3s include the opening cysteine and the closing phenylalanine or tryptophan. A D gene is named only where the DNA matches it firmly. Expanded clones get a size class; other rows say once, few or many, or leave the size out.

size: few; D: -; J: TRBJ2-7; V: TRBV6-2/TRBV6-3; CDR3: CASSYSRGYEQYF; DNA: TGTGCCAGCAGTTACTCGAGGGGTTACGAGCAGTACTTC
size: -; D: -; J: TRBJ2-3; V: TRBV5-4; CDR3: CASSLLGGGTDTQYF; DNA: TGTGCCAGCAGCTTGTTGGGGGGTGGGACAGATACGCAGTATTTT
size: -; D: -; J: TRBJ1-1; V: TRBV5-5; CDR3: CASSLAVTNTEAFF; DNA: TGTGCCAGCAGCTTGGCAGTAACCAACACTGAAGCTTTCTTT
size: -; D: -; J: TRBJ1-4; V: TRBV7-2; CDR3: CASSQGQGREKLFF; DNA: TGTGCCAGCAGCCAAGGGCAGGGGCGGGAAAAACTGTTTTTT
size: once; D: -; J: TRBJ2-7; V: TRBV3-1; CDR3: CASSQGEKREQYF; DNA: TGTGCCAGCAGCCAAGGGGAGAAAAGGGAGCAGTACTTC
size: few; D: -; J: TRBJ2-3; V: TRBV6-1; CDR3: CASSERGTGTDTQYF; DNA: TGTGCCAGCAGTGAACGAGGGACGGGCACAGATACGCAGTATTTT
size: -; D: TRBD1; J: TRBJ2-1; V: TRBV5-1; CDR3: CASSFLNRGSYNEQFF; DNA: TGCGCCAGCAGCTTCCTAAACAGGGGCTCCTACAATGAGCAGTTCTTC
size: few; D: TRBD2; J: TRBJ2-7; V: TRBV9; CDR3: CASSVGPSGDYEQYF; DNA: TGTGCCAGCAGCGTAGGGCCTAGCGGGGACTACGAGCAGTACTTC
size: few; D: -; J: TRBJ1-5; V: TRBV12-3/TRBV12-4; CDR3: CASSLTDNQPQHF; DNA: TGTGCCAGCAGTTTGACGGACAATCAGCCCCAGCATTTT
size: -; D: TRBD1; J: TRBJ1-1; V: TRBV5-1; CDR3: CASSLDDRVGEAFF; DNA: TGCGCCAGCAGCTTAGACGACAGGGTTGGTGAAGCTTTCTTT
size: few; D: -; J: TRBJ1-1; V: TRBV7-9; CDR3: CASGRGSTEAFF; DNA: TGTGCCAGCGGGAGGGGGTCCACTGAAGCTTTCTTT